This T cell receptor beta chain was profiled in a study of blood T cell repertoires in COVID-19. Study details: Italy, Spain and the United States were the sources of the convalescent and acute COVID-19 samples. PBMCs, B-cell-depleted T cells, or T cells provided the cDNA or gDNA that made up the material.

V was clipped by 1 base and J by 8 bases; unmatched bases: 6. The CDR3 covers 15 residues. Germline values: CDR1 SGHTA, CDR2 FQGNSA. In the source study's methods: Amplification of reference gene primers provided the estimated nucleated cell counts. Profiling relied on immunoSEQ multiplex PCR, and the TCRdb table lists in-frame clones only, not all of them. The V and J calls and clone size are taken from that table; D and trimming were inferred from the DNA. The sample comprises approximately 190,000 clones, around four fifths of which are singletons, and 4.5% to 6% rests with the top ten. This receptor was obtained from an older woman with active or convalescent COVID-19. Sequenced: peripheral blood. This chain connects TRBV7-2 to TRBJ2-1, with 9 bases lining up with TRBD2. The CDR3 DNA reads TGTGCCAGCAGCTTAGTATCCGGACTAGCGTATGAGCAGTTCTTC. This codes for CASSLVSGLAYEQFF.